This T cell receptor beta chain emerged from a study of T cells in localized non-small cell lung cancer. The study, taken as a whole, reports: Because sequencing included only one region (of the tumor), heterogeneity remains possible. Within adjacent lung there appeared a median around 55 of the top 100 tumor clones.

Generated by immunoSEQ multiplex PCR, the TCRdb table keeps only in-frame clones and is missing some. The data show approximately 57,000 clones, roughly 90% seen once. This clone appeared a few times. What it binds is not known. The V gene lost 10 bases and the J gene lost 0 bases, with 16 bases spanning the gap. The CDR3 is 14 amino acids. In germline, CDR1 is ENHRY, CDR2 SYGVKD. The material sequenced was peripheral blood, taken before any cancer treatment. The sequence was obtained from a woman aged 40 to 75 with stage I lung adenocarcinoma. The rearrangement joins TRBV10-3 to TRBJ2-7; D assignment may be TRBD1 or TRBD2 (5 bases each). CDR3 loop: CATSGRQSSYEQYF. CDR3 in DNA: TGTGCCACTTCGGGACGGCAGAGCTCCTACGAGCAGTACTTC.